The 32 T cell receptor beta chains listed next were all sequenced from one sample in a study of CD8 T cells in Susac syndrome. Random hexamers were used to reverse transcribe about 0.45 to 1 ug of RNA. A single record per CDR3 protein comes from TCRdb applying MiXCR to the immunoSEQ multiplex PCR reads. The data hold some 150,000 distinct CDR3 sequences, with 95% to 96% observed a single time. Sequencing used CD8+ T cells from PBMCs. These receptors all stem from a human donor with multiple sclerosis.

The gene calls are TRBV7-9 and TRBJ2-5; D is unclear. Germline V gene lookup returns CDR1 SEHNR and CDR2 FQNEAQ (reference sequence). The germline V and J ends were trimmed by 5 bases and 5 bases, with 21 bases remaining between them. The CDR3 spans 16 residues. The CDR3: CASSPHMDAAGETQYF. In DNA form, the CDR3 reads TGTGCCAGCAGCCCACATATGGACGCCGCCGGGGAGACCCAGTACTTC. Full variable domain (missing parts from reference TRBV7-9 and TRBJ2-5): DTGVSQNPRHKITKRGQNVTFRCDPISEHNRLYWYRQTLGQGPEFLTYFQNEAQLEKSRLLSDRFSAERPKGSFSTLEIQRTEQGDSAMYLCASSPHMDAAGETQYFGPGTRLLVL.

V usage is TRBV29-1 and J usage is TRBJ2-5, with a tentative D call TRBD1 (6 bases). CDR1 and CDR2 from the germline V gene are SQVTM and ANQGSEA. Trimming cost V 1 base and J 1 base, with 13 bases left between them. The CDR3 is 15 residues long. CDR3 sequence reads: CSVEVKGRGQETQYF. The CDR3 region has the DNA TGCAGCGTTGAAGTTAAGGGCAGGGGCCAAGAGACCCAGTACTTC.

The gene calls are TRBV29-1 and TRBJ2-5; either TRBD1 or TRBD2 may supply D (5 bases each). Trimming left V 5 bases short and J 6 bases short, with 16 bases between. The CDR3 totals 13 residues. Germline V gene lookup returns CDR1 SQVTM and CDR2 ANQGSEA. CDR3 residues: CSVHTGTSQTQYF. The CDR3 DNA follows: TGCAGCGTTCATACCGGGACCAGTCAGACCCAGTACTTC.

The CDR3 region has the DNA TGTGCCAGCAGCCAAGGGTCCGGTAGACTAGCGGGGCGATCGAACACCGGGGAGCTGTTTTTT. Protein: CASSQGSGRLAGRSNTGELFF. The chain has TRBV4-2 and TRBJ2-2; 11 nucleotides match TRBD2. This CDR3 comprises 21 residues. V lost 1 base, J lost 0 bases, and 13 bases stayed unmatched. Germline CDR1 reads LGHNA; CDR2 reads YNFKEQ.

The J gene is TRBJ1-1, the V gene TRBV19; no reliable D call. This CDR3 comprises 13 residues. CDR1 and CDR2 (germline): LNHDA, SQIVND (reference sequence). The V and J ends lost 5 bases and 2 bases respectively, with 9 bases between them. The CDR3 here is CASSFQSNTEAFF. The CDR3 region has the DNA TGTGCCAGTAGTTTCCAGTCCAACACTGAAGCTTTCTTT.

The J gene is TRBJ2-7, the V gene TRBV6-1, with D maybe TRBD1 (7 bases). Trimming took 5 bases from V and 7 from J, leaving 18 bases between them. Per germline, CDR1 MNHNS and CDR2 SASEGT. The CDR3 runs to 14 residues. The CDR3 nucleotides read TGTGCCAGCAGTCAATTCAACAGGGGAGGAGAGCAGTACGTC. This translates into CASSQFNRGGEQYV.

This CDR3 is CASSLEGVYETQYF. In nucleotides, the CDR3 is TGTGCCAGCAGTTTAGAAGGGGTTTATGAGACCCAGTACTTC. This rearrangement joins TRBV27 to TRBJ2-5; maybe TRBD1 (5 bases). The germline V and J ends were trimmed by 2 bases and 5 bases, with 12 bases remaining between them. The CDR3 loop spans 14 amino acids. CDR1 is MNHEY and CDR2 is SMNVEV in the germline V gene (reference sequence).

This chain links TRBV9 with TRBJ1-2; 9 bases are a match to TRBD1. With V trimmed by 2 bases and J by 1 base, 3 bases remained unmatched. The V gene's germline CDR1 is SGDLS and CDR2 YYNGEE. This CDR3 has 15 residues. The CDR3 nucleotides read TGTGCCAGCAGCGTGCGGGACAGGGATAACTATGGCTACACCTTC. This codes for CASSVRDRDNYGYTF.

The rearrangement links TRBV9 to TRBJ2-1; 7 bases line up with TRBD2. The CDR3 contains 14 residues. Trimming took 2 bases from V and 6 from J; bases not matched to a gene: 5. Germline assignment: CDR1 SGDLS and CDR2 YYNGEE. The CDR3 sequence is CASSVGEGGNEQFF. In nucleotides, the CDR3 is TGTGCCAGCAGCGTTGGGGAGGGCGGCAATGAGCAGTTCTTC.

The V call is TRBV6-4, the J call TRBJ2-2; D might be TRBD2 (5 bases). CDR3 length: 13 amino acids. Trimming stripped 6 bases from V and 3 bases from J, with 8 bases between. CDR1 is MRHNA, CDR2 SNTAGT, per germline. In DNA, the CDR3 is TGTGCCAGCAGCCGGGATTACACCGGGGAGCTGTTTTTT. Its protein product is CASSRDYTGELFF.

The rearrangement joins TRBV9 to TRBJ2-1, with TRBD2 identical over 7 bases. CDR3 size: 14 residues. The V segment lost 4 bases and the J segment 9 bases; nucleotides outside the gene matches: 10. Germline V lookup: CDR1 SGDLS, CDR2 YYNGEE. CDR3 residues: CASSPRWWEGEQFF. The CDR3 DNA reads TGTGCCAGCAGCCCGCGATGGTGGGAGGGTGAGCAGTTCTTC.

The chain is built from TRBV29-1 and TRBJ2-7, with TRBD1 identical over 7 bases. Germline V gene sequence: CDR1 SQVTM, CDR2 ANQGSEA. V trimming: 7 bases; J trimming: 3 bases; junction bases outside the gene matches: 9. The CDR3 covers 13 residues. The CDR3 coding sequence is TGCAGCGCCCAGGGGGACAGATACTACGAGCAGTACTTC. Its translation is CSAQGDRYYEQYF.

This sequence joins TRBV30 and TRBJ2-7; TRBD1 aligns across 9 bases. V trimming: 2 bases; J trimming: 1 base; junction bases outside the gene matches: 6. CDR3 length equals 15 residues. Germline CDR1 and CDR2: GTSNPN and SVGIG (reference sequence). As DNA, the CDR3 is TGTGCCTGGAGTATGGGACAGGGCTTTTCCTACGAGCAGTACTTC. This translates into CAWSMGQGFSYEQYF.

The chain joins TRBV24-1 to TRBJ2-7, with D unclear. The CDR3 spans 13 residues. Germline CDR1 and CDR2: KGHDR and SFDVKD. Trimming shortened V by 3 bases and J by 7 bases, and 12 bases separated the two germline ends. Here the CDR3 DNA reads TGTGCCACCAGTGATCCCGTCGCCGGGGAGCAGTACTTC. The encoded protein is CATSDPVAGEQYF.

The V and J genes are TRBV11-2 and TRBJ2-5; 14 bases agree with TRBD2. The length of the CDR3 is 18 residues. Trimming cost V 5 bases and J 1 base; bases outside gene matches: 9. Germline V gives CDR1 SGHAT, CDR2 FQNNGV. The CDR3 sequence is CASSQETSGGGFQETQYF. CDR3 nucleotides: TGTGCCAGCAGCCAAGAGACTAGCGGGGGGGGCTTCCAAGAGACCCAGTACTTC.

V gene TRBV5-6 combines with J gene TRBJ2-1, with a weak D call TRBD1 (6 bases). Germline V gives CDR1 SGHDT, CDR2 YYEEEE. CDR3 length: 16 residues. V was pared by 0 bases and J by 9 bases, with 19 bases between. Here the CDR3 reads CASSLDGGRDNTEQFF. The CDR3 DNA reads as TGTGCCAGCAGCTTGGACGGCGGAAGGGACAACACTGAGCAGTTCTTC.

CDR3 DNA sequence: TGCAGCGGCACCGGGACAGGGAAGGGAAACACCATATATTTT. Residues: CSGTGTGKGNTIYF. This chain links TRBV29-1 with TRBJ1-3; 9 positions agree with TRBD1. CDR3 length equals 14 residues. The J segment lost 4 bases and the V segment lost 7 bases, leaving 8 bases of the junction unmatched. The V gene's germline CDR1 is SQVTM and CDR2 ANQGSEA.

The gene calls are TRBV4-1 and TRBJ2-3; D is uncertain. V gave up 7 bases and J gave up 4 bases, with 6 bases separating them. The CDR3 is 11 residues long. Germline assignment: CDR1 MGHRA and CDR2 YSYEKL. CDR3 sequence reads: CASMAADTQYF. The CDR3 DNA reads TGCGCCAGCATGGCGGCAGATACGCAGTATTTT.

The chain couples TRBV5-1 to TRBJ1-1, with D perhaps matching TRBD1 (5 bases). V shed 5 bases and J shed 1 base, with 12 bases lying between them. This CDR3 is 14 amino acids long. Germline CDR1 reads SGHRS; CDR2 reads YFSETQ. Written as DNA, the CDR3 is TGCGCCAGCAGTCTTGACAGCTCGAACACTGAAGCTTTCTTT. This sequence encodes CASSLDSSNTEAFF.

The rearrangement joins TRBV20-1 to TRBJ2-1, with D perhaps matching TRBD2 (6 bases). V lost 0 bases and J lost 4, with 16 bases in between. The CDR3 extends over 16 amino acids. CDR1 is DFQATT and CDR2 is SNEGSKA in the germline V gene (reference sequence). CDR3 in amino acids: CSARDRGGTEYNEQFF. The CDR3 DNA follows: TGCAGTGCTAGAGATCGAGGTGGGACTGAATACAATGAGCAGTTCTTC.

This sequence joins TRBV29-1 and TRBJ1-1; tentatively, D is TRBD1 (5 bases). Trimming removed 7 bases from V and 4 bases from J, with 10 bases in between. From germline, CDR1 is SQVTM and CDR2 ANQGSEA. The CDR3 length is 11 residues. CDR3 region: CSAFRGTEAFF. As DNA, the CDR3 is TGCAGCGCCTTTAGGGGCACTGAAGCTTTCTTT.

The V and J genes are TRBV7-8 and TRBJ2-2; a weak D match, TRBD2 (5 bases). From germline, CDR1 is SGHVS and CDR2 FQNEAQ. Trimming stripped 4 bases from V and 5 bases from J, with 8 bases between. The CDR3 is made up of 13 amino acids. The CDR3 region has the DNA TGTGCCAGCAGCTCCGGACTTACCGGGGAGCTGTTTTTT. It specifies CASSSGLTGELFF.

CDR3 nucleotides: TGTGCCACCAGCAGAGATCTGGGGGCAACCAAAAACATTCAGTACTTC. It specifies CATSRDLGATKNIQYF. The gene calls are TRBV15 and TRBJ2-4; TRBD1 is a possible D gene (6 bases). Germline CDR1 reads LNHNV; CDR2 reads YYDKDF (reference sequence). The V end lost 0 bases, the J end lost 2 bases, and 11 bases lay between the germline ends. The CDR3 covers 16 residues.

This clonotype has a handful of counts. This sequence joins TRBV12-3 or TRBV12-4 and TRBJ2-7; D is ambiguous. Trimming stripped 3 bases from V and 6 bases from J, with 9 bases between. The CDR3 contains 12 residues. The CDR3, as DNA: TGTGCCAGCAGTTTGGGTTTAGGCGAGCAGTACGTC. Translating gives CASSLGLGEQYV.

The chain joins TRBV6-6 to TRBJ1-1; TRBD1 matches 7 bases. Trimming at V came to 0 bases and at J to 4 bases, leaving 5 bases not matched to a gene. The CDR3 spans 15 residues. The germline V gene has CDR1 MNHNY and CDR2 SVGAGI (reference sequence). Written as DNA, the CDR3 is TGTGCCAGCAGTTACTCGACAGGGTTAACCACTGAAGCTTTCTTT. Amino acids: CASSYSTGLTTEAFF.

This clonotype was seen a single time. The chain joins TRBV12-3 or TRBV12-4 to TRBJ1-2, with 8 bases fitting TRBD1. This CDR3 comprises 13 residues. Unmatched junction bases numbered 7, after V lost 7 bases and J lost 6 bases. The CDR3 sequence: CASTDRTGHGYTF. CDR3 DNA sequence: TGTGCCAGCACCGATAGGACAGGGCATGGCTACACCTTC.

The V call is TRBV6-1, the J call TRBJ2-1; D remains ambiguous. CDR3 length: 14 amino acids. From germline, CDR1 is MNHNS and CDR2 SASEGT. V was shortened by 2 bases and J by 6 bases, with 11 bases between the two germline ends. Written as DNA, the CDR3 is TGTGCCAGCAGTGAATGGGGTAGTGGCAATGAGCAGTTCTTC. This encodes CASSEWGSGNEQFF.

The CDR3 sequence is CASSAPRTGEYNEQFF. CDR3 sequence (DNA): TGCGCCAGCAGCGCCCCCCGGACAGGGGAGTACAATGAGCAGTTCTTC. The chain joins TRBV4-1 to TRBJ2-1; TRBD1 aligns across 9 bases. V trimming: 5 bases; J trimming: 4 bases; junction bases outside the gene matches: 9. The CDR3 runs 16 residues. Germline V lookup: CDR1 MGHRA, CDR2 YSYEKL.

For the CDR3, the DNA is TGCGCCAGCTCGATGGGGAAAGATACGCAGTATTTT. It encodes CASSMGKDTQYF. The chain links TRBV10-2 to TRBJ2-3; D not resolved. The CDR3 covers 12 residues. The V and J ends lost 8 bases and 5 bases respectively, with 11 bases between them. Germline assignment: CDR1 WSHSY and CDR2 SAAADI.

The chain links TRBV6-4 to TRBJ2-5, with 10 bases that match TRBD2. Germline lookup yields CDR1 MRHNA and CDR2 SNTAGT. V shed 3 bases, J shed 4 bases, and the junction held 5 bases outside the gene matches. The CDR3 loop spans 15 amino acids. CDR3 sequence (DNA): TGTGCCAGCAGTGAAACTAGCGGGGAAGGAGAGACCCAGTACTTC. It yields the protein CASSETSGEGETQYF.

V usage is TRBV20-1 and J usage is TRBJ2-5, with D perhaps TRBD2 (5 bases). Trimming removed 5 bases at V and 2 bases at J, with 15 bases between. Per germline, CDR1 DFQATT and CDR2 SNEGSKA (reference sequence). The CDR3 consists of 14 residues. This CDR3 reads CSALTRVGQETQYF. The CDR3 nucleotides read TGCAGTGCTCTCACGAGGGTTGGGCAAGAGACCCAGTACTTC.

The rearrangement uses TRBV9 and TRBJ2-1; 8 bases are shared with TRBD2. Germline V CDR1 and CDR2: SGDLS, YYNGEE. V trimming: 0 bases; J trimming: 13 bases; junction bases outside the gene matches: 3. The CDR3 contains 12 residues. This chain's CDR3 is CASSVGSGAQFF. Written as DNA, the CDR3 is TGTGCCAGCAGCGTAGGTAGCGGGGCACAGTTCTTC.